This T cell receptor beta chain is from a study of blood T cell repertoires in COVID-19. Study context: Sites in the United States, Italy and Spain provided acute and convalescent COVID-19 samples. From T cells, B-cell-depleted T cells, or PBMCs came the material, which was cDNA or gDNA.

Original processing notes: Reference gene primer amplification gave nucleated cell count estimates. Assay: immunoSEQ multiplex PCR; the TCRdb copy retains only in-frame clones and omits some. For V, J and clone size, that table is used; D and trimming come from the DNA. The data hold approximately 120,000 clones, with approximately 84% observed a single time. The trim removed 4 bases at V and 3 bases at J, leaving 7 bases unmatched. The CDR3 is 15 amino acids. CDR1 SGHRS and CDR2 YFSETQ come from the germline V gene. V and J are TRBV5-1 and TRBJ1-2, with 9 bases that match TRBD1. This TCR was sampled from a woman aged 50 to 60 with acute or convalescent COVID-19. Sequencing was carried out using peripheral blood. The CDR3 loop is CASSPDRGDDYGYTF. Here the CDR3 DNA reads TGCGCCAGCAGCCCCGACAGGGGGGACGACTATGGCTACACCTTC.